Sequencing of this T cell receptor beta chain was carried out in a study of T cell responses to AZD1222 COVID-19 vaccine. Study findings and constraints: Per reports, nearly half of all spike-specific TCRs target regions that are unmutated in variants. The sample set comprised mostly white British donors with more females, and clonal diversity was possibly underestimated. Spike-specific TCR repertoires showed rising breadth and depth after two AZD1222 doses.

The CDR3 is 11 residues long. The V and J ends lost 6 bases and 8 bases respectively, with 13 bases between them. CDR1 and CDR2 from the germline V gene are DFQATT and SNEGSKA (reference sequence). Details on this clone: Its matching antigen is unknown.

This table comes from immunoSEQ multiplex PCR, and its TCRdb copy is limited to in-frame clones, with some not included. The repertoire holds 100,000 to 150,000 clones, with 89% as singletons. This sample comprised peripheral blood, obtained on day 0 of AZD1222 vaccination. The clonotype was recovered from an adult in good health. The rearrangement joins TRBV20-1 to TRBJ1-2; no definite D call. Here the CDR3 DNA reads TGCAGTGCCGCCTTCGGGGAAGGCTACACCTTC. This encodes CSAAFGEGYTF.